Detailed here is one T cell receptor beta chain. Its antigen is not known. The CDR3 has 17 amino acids. V was clipped by 4 bases and J by 1 base; unmatched bases: 8. CDR1 SGHRS and CDR2 YFSETQ come from the germline V gene. These data are taken from a study of shared clonotypes between healthy human individuals. Study context: Donors consisted of two women and a few men between 18 and 49.

Study-level points and caveats: It was the non-shared clonotypes that had lower generation probabilities than clonotypes shared by all four donors.

Here immunoSEQ multiplex PCR was the method, and the copy in TCRdb shows in-frame clones only, minus some. The sample records more than 2,000,000 clones, roughly 92% being singletons. This receptor was identified in a man aged 18 to 30 in good health. The V gene is TRBV5-1, the J gene TRBJ2-1; 10 nucleotides align to TRBD1. The sequenced material came from naive CD4+ T cells sorted from blood. As for subset: CD45RA+ positively selected. The CDR3, as DNA: TGCGCCAGCAGCCCCGGGACAGGGGATTGGTCCTACAATGAGCAGTTCTTC. It specifies CASSPGTGDWSYNEQFF.